The 2 T cell receptor beta chains below come from one sample, sequenced in a study of CD8+CD57+ T cells in acquired aplastic anemia. Genomic DNA, the template, was used for profiling of the TCR beta VDJ and CDR3. TCRdb processed the reads anew with MiXCR; each CDR3 protein has one entry. Of fewer than 200,000 distinct CDR3 sequences in the sample, around 50% were seen once. Only patients with CD8+CD57+ cell expansion on flow cytometry were chosen for sequencing. Material: sorted CD4+, CD8+, or CD8+CD57+ T cells (not recorded which) from PBMCs. The receptors here all came from a human donor with aplastic anemia.

The chain carries TRBV20-1 and TRBJ1-6; D perhaps matches TRBD1 (5 bases). This CDR3 comprises 15 residues. V was trimmed by 6 bases and J by 7 bases, leaving 19 bases between them. Germline loops: CDR1 DFQATT, CDR2 SNEGSKA (reference sequence). The CDR3 region has the DNA TGCAGTGCCAAGAGTGAGGGGACGGTAAATTCACCCCTCCACTTT. Translation: CSAKSEGTVNSPLHF.

The chain links TRBV5-1 to TRBJ2-7; D is undetermined. Germline CDR1 is SGHRS and CDR2 is YFSETQ. The length of the CDR3 is 14 residues. The V end lost 6 bases, the J end lost 1 base, and 14 bases lay between the germline ends. The CDR3 nucleotides read TGCGCCAGCATACTTCGGTGGCAGTCCTACGAGCAGTACTTC. It encodes CASILRWQSYEQYF.